The TCR beta chain described here comes from a study of T cell changes during pregnancy in multiple sclerosis. The CDR3 length is 14 residues. The germline V gene has CDR1 SEHNR and CDR2 FQNEAQ (reference sequence). V was shortened by 5 bases and J by 6 bases, with 16 bases between the two germline ends. Clones were sequenced by immunoSEQ multiplex PCR, and TCRdb holds only the in-frame ones, with some missing. There are under 35,000 clones in the sample; more than 75% occur only once, and approximately 8.3% lies in the top ten. Sequenced here: CD8+ T cells from peripheral blood mononuclear cells, sampled after pregnancy. This TCR was sampled from a female donor with multiple sclerosis, enrolled in a pregnancy study. This chain connects TRBV7-9 to TRBJ1-2, with a possible D match to TRBD1 (5 bases). The CDR3 sequence: CASSILPGENGYTF. As DNA, the CDR3 is TGTGCCAGCAGCATCTTGCCGGGGGAAAATGGCTACACCTTC.